The entry that follows covers one T cell receptor beta chain sequence. This sample was included in a study of blood T cell repertoires in COVID-19. The wider study: PBMCs, B-cell-depleted T cells, or T cells provided the cDNA or gDNA that made up the material.

Repertoires were generated with immunoSEQ multiplex PCR, while TCRdb's copy carries only in-frame clones and drops some. The top ten clones hold 5.5% to 6% of a sample with roughly 240,000 clones, roughly 88% of them seen once. V was shortened by 3 bases and J by 4 bases, with 16 bases between the two germline ends. The germline gives CDR1 SGHRS, CDR2 YFSETQ. CDR3 length: 15 amino acids. Seattle's cohort entered during active infection and was followed longitudinally. Source material: peripheral blood. The rearrangement links TRBV5-1 to TRBJ1-1, with D possibly TRBD1 on 5 matching bases. This TCR was sampled from a woman of 80 years or more with COVID-19, enrolled during active disease. The CDR3 nucleotides are TGCGCCAGCAGCTCCGTTCAGGGATTTGGCACTGAAGCTTTCTTT. The encoded protein is CASSSVQGFGTEAFF.